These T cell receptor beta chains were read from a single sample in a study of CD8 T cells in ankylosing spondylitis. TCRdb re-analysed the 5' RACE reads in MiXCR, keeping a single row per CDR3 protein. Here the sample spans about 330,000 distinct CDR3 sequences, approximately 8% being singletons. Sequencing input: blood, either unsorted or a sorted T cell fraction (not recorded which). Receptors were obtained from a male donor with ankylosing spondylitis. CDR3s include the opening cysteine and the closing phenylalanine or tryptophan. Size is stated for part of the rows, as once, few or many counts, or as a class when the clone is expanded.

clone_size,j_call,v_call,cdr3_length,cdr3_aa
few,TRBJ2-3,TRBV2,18,CASSGTDPRDRSTDTQYF
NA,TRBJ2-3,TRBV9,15,CASGTRRVEPDTQYF
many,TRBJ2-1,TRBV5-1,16,CASSLARASGRYEQFF
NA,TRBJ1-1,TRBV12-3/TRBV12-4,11,CASSSPSRAFF
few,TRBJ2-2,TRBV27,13,CASSKQVTGELFF
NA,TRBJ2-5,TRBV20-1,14,CSASRLPPQETQYF
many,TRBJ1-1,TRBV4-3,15,CASSQVRTGAGKCFF
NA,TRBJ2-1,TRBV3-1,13,CASSQAGTDEQFF
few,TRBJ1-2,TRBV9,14,CASSVGGENYGYTF
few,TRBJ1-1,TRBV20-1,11,CSASSGTEAFF
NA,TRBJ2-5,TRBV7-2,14,CASSPQGAEETQYF
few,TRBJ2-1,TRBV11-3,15,CASSLSMGGLGEQFF
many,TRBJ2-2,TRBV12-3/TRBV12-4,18,CASSLARLAGLNTGELFF
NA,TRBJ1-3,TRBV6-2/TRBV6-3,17,CASSYLRDSFSGNTIYF
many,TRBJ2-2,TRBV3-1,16,CASSQDAGSNTGELFF
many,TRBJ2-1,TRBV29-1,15,CSVEIASGSRNEQFF
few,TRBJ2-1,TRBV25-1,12,CASSEQGAYRFF
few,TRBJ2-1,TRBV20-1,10,CSAGSREQFF
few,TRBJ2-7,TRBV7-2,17,CASAGRGLLAGAYEQYF
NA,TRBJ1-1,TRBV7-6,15,CASSSHAVTNTEAFF
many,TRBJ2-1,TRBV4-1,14,CASSQDGGYNEQFF
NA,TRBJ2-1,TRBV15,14,CATSRLRTSNEQFF
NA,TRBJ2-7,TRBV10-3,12,CAPGTGDHEQYF
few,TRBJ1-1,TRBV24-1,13,CATSTSSGTEAFF
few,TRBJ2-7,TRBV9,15,CASSISGDSSYEQYF
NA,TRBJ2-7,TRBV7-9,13,CASSLNRGHEQYF
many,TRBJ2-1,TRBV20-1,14,CSAQAGGLYNEQFF